What follows are 27 T cell receptor beta chains derived from one specimen sequenced in a study of cytomegalovirus exposure and HLA in healthy donors. Researchers ran the PCR with 60 Vbeta and 13 Jbeta primers. Measured with immunoSEQ multiplex PCR; TCRdb has only the in-frame clones, and not every one. The table shows roughly 160,000 clones, with less than 85% occurring only once. The sample was PBMCs. Every receptor here comes from a boy between 2 and 10 years old in good health and CMV-seronegative.

The chain carries TRBV20-1 and TRBJ2-7; 11 nucleotides line up with TRBD1. The trim removed 5 bases at V and 9 bases at J, leaving 3 bases unmatched. The CDR3 contains 11 residues. Germline V gene lookup returns CDR1 DFQATT and CDR2 SNEGSKA (reference sequence). As DNA, the CDR3 is TGCAGTGCTGGGACAGGGGGAAGGCAGTACGTC. This codes for CSAGTGGRQYV.

The genes are TRBV7-3 and TRBJ2-1; TRBD2 matches at 10 bases. From germline, CDR1 is SGHTA and CDR2 FQGTGA. With 2 bases clipped from V and 7 bases from J, the junction kept 5 bases outside the gene matches. CDR3 size: 15 residues. The CDR3 sequence: CASSLVGLALNEQFF. CDR3 in DNA: TGTGCCAGCAGCTTAGTGGGACTAGCGTTGAATGAGCAGTTCTTC.

The table lists this clone with a few counts. The CDR3 coding sequence is TGTGCCAGCAGTGTTGCGGGGGGCCAAGAGACCCAGTACTTC. Its translation is CASSVAGGQETQYF. The chain combines TRBV6-4 with TRBJ2-5; TRBD2 matches at 8 bases. Germline CDR1 and CDR2: MRHNA and SNTAGT. This CDR3 is built from 14 residues. V lost 4 bases to trimming and J lost 1 base; unmatched junction nucleotides: 2.

The chain links TRBV6-6 to TRBJ1-2, with 7 bases fitting TRBD1. The CDR3 spans 12 residues. V shed 6 bases and J 14 bases; nucleotides not matched to a gene: 12. The germline gives CDR1 MNHNY, CDR2 SVGAGI (reference sequence). As DNA, the CDR3 is TGTGCCAGCAGGTTAGGGGACAGACCAAGAACCTTC. Its protein is CASRLGDRPRTF.

The chain recombines TRBV5-6 with TRBJ1-5, with 7 bases matching TRBD1. The CDR3 length is 12 residues. J gave up 7 bases and V 3 bases, and 1 base lay outside the gene matches. CDR1 and CDR2 from the germline V gene are SGHDT and YYEEEE. The CDR3 DNA reads as TGTGCCAGCAGCTGGGGACAGCAGCCCCAGCATTTT. It translates to CASSWGQQPQHF.

This rearrangement joins TRBV11-2 to TRBJ1-2; D is perhaps TRBD1 (6 bases). This CDR3 has 13 amino acids. V lost 5 bases and J 8 bases, leaving 15 bases between the germline ends. CDR1 is SGHAT and CDR2 is FQNNGV in the germline V gene. CDR3 in DNA: TGTGCCAGCAGCCGTTCTACAGGGTTCGGCTACACCTTC. Protein product: CASSRSTGFGYTF.

The chain is built from TRBV7-3 and TRBJ2-7; maybe TRBD2 (5 bases). Germline CDR1 SGHTA, CDR2 FQGTGA. The V end was cut by 3 bases, the J end by 2 bases, with 14 bases between. This CDR3 is 15 amino acids long. The CDR3 DNA follows: TGTGCCAGCAGCTTGTCGACGGGATCCCCCTACGAGCAGTACTTC. As protein: CASSLSTGSPYEQYF.

The rearrangement joins TRBV29-1 to TRBJ2-6; 7 nucleotides agree with TRBD2. With 2 bases clipped from V and 0 bases from J, the junction kept 1 base outside the gene matches. The CDR3 is 15 amino acids. Germline CDR1 and CDR2: SQVTM and ANQGSEA. Here the CDR3 DNA reads TGCAGCGTTGAATGGGAGGGCTCTGGGGCCAACGTCCTGACTTTC. It codes for CSVEWEGSGANVLTF.

J is TRBJ2-7 and V is TRBV28, with a possible D match to TRBD2 (7 bases). CDR3 length: 15 residues. Trimming took 4 bases from V and 6 from J, leaving 19 bases between them. Germline V CDR1 and CDR2: MDHEN, SYDVKM. CDR3: CASSSSSIGGGEQYF. CDR3 sequence (DNA): TGTGCCAGCAGTTCAAGTTCGATAGGGGGGGGCGAGCAGTACTTC.

The gene calls are TRBV9 and TRBJ2-1; 9 nucleotides agree with TRBD2. CDR1 and CDR2 (germline): SGDLS, YYNGEE. V dropped 3 bases and J dropped 4; count of bases not matched to a gene: 2. The CDR3 is 14 amino acids. The CDR3 is CASSGLAAYNEQFF. The CDR3 DNA follows: TGTGCCAGCAGCGGACTAGCGGCGTACAATGAGCAGTTCTTC.

V is TRBV10-2 and J is TRBJ2-7, with 8 bases identical to TRBD2. The CDR3 contains 14 residues. Germline V gene sequence: CDR1 WSHSY, CDR2 SAAADI. V lost 4 bases to trimming and J lost 3 bases; unmatched junction nucleotides: 5. CDR3 in amino acids: CASSALAGNYEQYF. In DNA, the CDR3 is TGCGCCAGCAGTGCCCTAGCGGGTAACTACGAGCAGTACTTC.

The V and J genes are TRBV29-1 and TRBJ2-7; TRBD1 matches 7 bases. This CDR3 has 13 amino acids. Germline V gene data show CDR1 as SQVTM and CDR2 as ANQGSEA. Trimming at V came to 6 bases and at J to 5 bases, leaving 10 bases not matched to a gene. This CDR3 is CSVVDRVVNEQYF. CDR3 coding DNA: TGCAGCGTAGTTGACAGGGTGGTTAACGAGCAGTACTTC.

The V call is TRBV6-1, the J call TRBJ2-7, with D possibly matching TRBD2 (5 bases). The germline CDR1 and CDR2 sequences are MNHNS and SASEGT. V lost 4 bases to trimming and J lost 0 bases, with 16 bases between them. This CDR3 comprises 16 residues. CDR3 DNA: TGTGCCAGCAGTGGAGATTGGTCGGGGAGCTCCTACGAGCAGTACTTC. This translates into CASSGDWSGSSYEQYF.

The rearrangement joins TRBV2 to TRBJ2-1; maybe TRBD2 (5 bases). This CDR3 has 13 amino acids. Trimming stripped 4 bases from V and 10 bases from J, with 14 bases between. Germline V gives CDR1 SNHLY, CDR2 FYNNEI. CDR3 sequence reads: CASSVGGTGEQFF. The CDR3 DNA sequence: TGTGCCAGCAGTGTCGGAGGCACGGGGGAGCAGTTCTTC.

The chain employs TRBV28 and TRBJ1-1; maybe TRBD1 (6 bases). Trimming left V 3 bases short and J 11 bases short, with 19 bases between. This CDR3 has 14 residues. Germline CDR1 is MDHEN and CDR2 is SYDVKM. CDR3 sequence reads: CASSLSARGFAAFF. For the CDR3, the DNA is TGTGCCAGCAGTTTGAGCGCCAGGGGATTTGCGGCTTTCTTT.

The chain joins TRBV9 to TRBJ1-3; D is uncertain. This CDR3 comprises 13 residues. Germline V CDR1 and CDR2: SGDLS, YYNGEE. The V gene lost 4 bases and the J gene lost 4 bases, with 9 bases spanning the gap. The CDR3 sequence: CASSTSTGNTIYF. CDR3 sequence (DNA): TGTGCCAGCAGCACCTCGACAGGAAACACCATATATTTT.

The chain uses TRBV28 and TRBJ2-1, with D maybe TRBD2 (6 bases). Looked up from germline, CDR1 is MDHEN and CDR2 is SYDVKM. The CDR3 is 15 residues long. V dropped 5 bases and J dropped 9 bases, with 20 bases sitting between them. The CDR3 region is CASSPIRRRVCEQFF. The CDR3 DNA follows: TGTGCCAGCAGTCCTATAAGACGGAGGGTTTGTGAGCAGTTCTTC.

The chain uses TRBV6-5 and TRBJ1-2; 7 nucleotides match TRBD1. The CDR3 is 15 amino acids. Germline trimming cut 6 bases from V and 6 bases from J; bases unmatched to any gene: 13. Germline V CDR1 and CDR2: MNHEY, SVGAGI. The CDR3 coding sequence is TGTGCCAGCAGGGACGCAGGGGGAAGGGTGAATGGCTACACCTTC. Residues: CASRDAGGRVNGYTF.

The genes are TRBV29-1 and TRBJ1-5; TRBD1 is a possible D gene (6 bases). This CDR3 spans 12 amino acids. The V gene's germline CDR1 is SQVTM and CDR2 ANQGSEA. V was shortened by 8 bases and J by 6 bases, with 14 bases between the two germline ends. CDR3 region: CSPGHRFQPQHF. DNA for the CDR3: TGCAGCCCGGGACACAGATTTCAGCCCCAGCATTTT. Drawing the rest from reference TRBV29-1 and TRBJ1-5, the complete variable domain is SAVISQKPSRDICQRGTSLTIQCQVDSQVTMMFWYRQQPGQSLTLIATANQGSEATYESGFVIDKFPISRPNLTFSTLTVSNMSPEDSSIYLCSPGHRFQPQHFGDGTRLSIL.

V gene TRBV19 combines with J gene TRBJ2-7, with 9 nucleotides matching TRBD2. V was clipped by 6 bases and J by 3 bases; unmatched bases: 15. The CDR3 loop spans 17 amino acids. Germline CDR1 is LNHDA and CDR2 is SQIVND (reference sequence). In DNA form, the CDR3 reads TGTGCCAGTAGCCCCGGGCCTAGCGGGAACCGTTTCTACGAGCAGTACTTC. Translating it yields CASSPGPSGNRFYEQYF. The whole variable domain, remainder taken from reference TRBV19 and TRBJ2-7, is DGGITQSPKYLFRKEGQNVTLSCEQNLNHDAMYWYRQDPGQGLRLIYYSQIVNDFQKGDIAEGYSVSREKKESFPLTVTSAQKNPTAFYLCASSPGPSGNRFYEQYFGPGTRLTVT.

The chain joins TRBV15 to TRBJ1-1; D call uncertain. Trimming took 2 bases from V and 1 from J, leaving 11 bases between them. The CDR3 has 15 amino acids. The germline CDR1 and CDR2 sequences are LNHNV and YYDKDF (reference sequence). CDR3 protein: CATSRNTGSNTEAFF. Here the CDR3 DNA reads TGTGCCACCAGCAGAAACACGGGGTCGAACACTGAAGCTTTCTTT.

The chain recombines TRBV6-6 with TRBJ2-7, with 8 bases lining up with TRBD1. Trimming removed 6 bases from V and 7 bases from J; junction bases left unmatched: 8. The CDR3 is made up of 13 amino acids. Germline V gene sequence: CDR1 MNHNY, CDR2 SVGAGI (reference sequence). The CDR3 loop is CASRGQVTREQYF. CDR3 DNA sequence: TGTGCCAGCAGGGGACAGGTGACACGGGAGCAGTACTTC.

This clone has just a few counts. The V call is TRBV5-1, the J call TRBJ1-6; no reliable D call. The ends were cut back, 0 bases at V and 8 bases at J, with 9 bases in the middle. CDR3 length: 14 residues. Germline V lookup: CDR1 SGHRS, CDR2 YFSETQ. Here the CDR3 reads CASSLETKDSPLHF. The DNA for the CDR3 is TGCGCCAGCAGCTTGGAGACAAAGGATTCACCCCTCCACTTT.

The chain employs TRBV19 and TRBJ2-4, with D uncertain. The CDR3 loop spans 13 amino acids. Trimming removed 3 bases at V and 6 bases at J, with 9 bases between. CDR1 and CDR2 (germline): LNHDA, SQIVND (reference sequence). CDR3 sequence: CASSIAGLNIQYF. In DNA form, the CDR3 reads TGTGCCAGTAGTATCGCTGGCCTAAACATTCAGTACTTC.

As regards this clone: Relative to the germline gene, one junction end is altered; a read error may explain this. The chain employs TRBV7-9 and TRBJ2-7; TRBD1 is a possible D gene (5 bases). This CDR3 is 13 amino acids long. Germline assignment: CDR1 SEHNR and CDR2 FQNEAQ (reference sequence). CDR3 bases: TGTTCCAGCAGCTTATCTGACAGCTACGAGCAGTACTTC. This encodes CSSSLSDSYEQYF.

This chain connects TRBV6-1 to TRBJ2-7; TRBD1 aligns across 7 bases. This CDR3 has 13 amino acids. J gave up 3 bases and V 5 bases, and 4 bases lay outside the gene matches. Per germline, CDR1 MNHNS and CDR2 SASEGT. The DNA of the CDR3 is TGTGCCAGCAGTCCGGGACAGCTCTACGAGCAGTACTTC. Its protein is CASSPGQLYEQYF.

This CDR3 is CASSPVGGGIDEQFF. CDR3 coding DNA: TGTGCCAGCAGTCCCGTTGGGGGGGGGATCGATGAGCAGTTCTTC. The chain has TRBV6-5 and TRBJ2-1, with TRBD2 identical over 7 bases. Looked up from germline, CDR1 is MNHEY and CDR2 is SVGAGI. The CDR3 contains 15 residues. The V segment lost 5 bases and the J segment 8 bases; nucleotides outside the gene matches: 12.